Below are 6 T cell receptor beta chains sequenced from a single sample in a study of shared clonotypes between healthy human individuals (dated by TCRdb to 2018 to 2021). CD8 naive samples consisted of CD45RO-negative cells that were positively selected for CCR7, yielding a CD45RA+CCR7+ population without TemRA cells. Receptors were amplified or captured by the immunoSEQ multiplex PCR assay. Drawn from immuneACCESS, this table holds only the in-frame rearrangements with V and J called that TCRdb kept. Clones are partly lost; checked studies trace under half to an unresolved V gene and leave the rest unexplained. The sample has around 580,000 clones on record, about 98% of them singletons. Approximately 0.3% of the sample is held by the ten biggest clonotypes. The specimen sequenced was naive CD8+ T cells sorted from blood. According to the study, the label for this sample's cell subset or site signals: CD45RA+CCR7+. These receptors were collected from a man between 25 and 39 years old in good health.

The chain recombines TRBV5-8 with TRBJ2-7; no clear D gene. Looked up from germline, CDR1 is SGHTS and CDR2 is YDEGEE. The CDR3 totals 11 residues. V was trimmed by 5 bases and J by 3 bases, leaving 6 bases between them. This CDR3 is CASRLNYEQYF. The CDR3 DNA reads TGTGCCAGCAGACTTAACTACGAGCAGTACTTC.

The chain employs TRBV5-6 and TRBJ2-3; D gene uncertain. Germline lookup yields CDR1 SGHDT and CDR2 YYEEEE. The ends were cut back, 2 bases at V and 4 bases at J, with 11 bases in the middle. The CDR3 is made up of 14 amino acids. The CDR3 loop reads CASSFTPPADTQYF. The CDR3 bases are TGTGCCAGCAGCTTCACACCCCCGGCAGATACGCAGTATTTT.

This clone occurred once. The chain recombines TRBV27 with TRBJ2-2; 12 bases match TRBD1. Germline CDR1 and CDR2: MNHEY and SMNVEV (reference sequence). The CDR3 contains 13 residues. V gave up 8 bases and J gave up 7 bases; unmatched junction bases: 2. The CDR3 nucleotides read TGTGCCAGCGGGACAGGGGGCAGCGGGGAGCTGTTTTTT. This sequence encodes CASGTGGSGELFF.

This chain joins TRBV4-1 and TRBJ2-7; no reliable D call. Between the trimmed V and J ends, which lost 0 bases and 4 bases, there was a span of 7 bases. This CDR3 contains 13 residues. The germline V gene has CDR1 MGHRA and CDR2 YSYEKL. This CDR3 is CASSQEAVYEQYF. CDR3 nucleotides: TGCGCCAGCAGCCAAGAAGCTGTGTACGAGCAGTACTTC.

V gene TRBV5-4 combines with J gene TRBJ1-1; D remains unclear. Per the germline V gene, CDR1 is SGHNT and CDR2 is YYREEE (reference sequence). V dropped 4 bases and J dropped 5 bases, with 9 bases sitting between them. The CDR3 has 12 residues. CDR3 bases: TGTGCCAGCAGCGGGCTTGATACTGAAGCTTTCTTT. It yields the protein CASSGLDTEAFF.

The V and J genes are TRBV18 and TRBJ2-1, with 7 positions matching TRBD1. Germline loops: CDR1 KGHSH, CDR2 LQKENI. V shed 4 bases, J shed 0 bases, and the junction held 3 bases outside the gene matches. The length of the CDR3 is 15 residues. The CDR3, as DNA: TGTGCCAGCTCACGGGACAGCAGCTCCTACAATGAGCAGTTCTTC. Encoded protein: CASSRDSSSYNEQFF.